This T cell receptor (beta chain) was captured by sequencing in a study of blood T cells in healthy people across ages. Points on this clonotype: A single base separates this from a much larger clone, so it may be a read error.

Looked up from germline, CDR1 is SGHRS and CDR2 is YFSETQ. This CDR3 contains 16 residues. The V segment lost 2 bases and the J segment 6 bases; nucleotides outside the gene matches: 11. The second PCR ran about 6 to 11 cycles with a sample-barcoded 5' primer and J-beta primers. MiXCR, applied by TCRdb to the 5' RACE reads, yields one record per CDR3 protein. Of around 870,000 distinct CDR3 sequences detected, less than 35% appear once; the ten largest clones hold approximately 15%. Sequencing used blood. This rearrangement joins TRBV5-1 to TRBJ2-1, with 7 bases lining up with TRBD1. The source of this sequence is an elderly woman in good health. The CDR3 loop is CASSLQGSQGSNEQFF. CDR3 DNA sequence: TGCGCCAGCAGCTTACAGGGATCACAGGGGAGCAATGAGCAGTTCTTC.